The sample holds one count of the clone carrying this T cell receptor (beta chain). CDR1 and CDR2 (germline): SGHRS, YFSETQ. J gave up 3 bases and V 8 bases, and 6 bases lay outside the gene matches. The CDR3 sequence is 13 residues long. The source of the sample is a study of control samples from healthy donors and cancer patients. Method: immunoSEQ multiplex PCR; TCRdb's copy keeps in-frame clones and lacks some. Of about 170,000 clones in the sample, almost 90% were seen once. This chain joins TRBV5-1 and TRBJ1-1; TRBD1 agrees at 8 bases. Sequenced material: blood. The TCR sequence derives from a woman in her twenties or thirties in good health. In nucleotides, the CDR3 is TGCGCCAGTTCTGCAGGGGGCGACACTGAAGCTTTCTTT. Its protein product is CASSAGGDTEAFF.